What follows is one TCR beta chain and its context. The entry originates in a study of OX40 agonist ivuxolimab in advanced cancers. Some clones are missing from TCRdb's copy, which holds only in-frame ones; the method was immunoSEQ multiplex PCR. Counted here are 60,000 to 75,000 clones, approximately 88% occurring once; the ten biggest clones make up roughly 8%. The V gene's germline CDR1 is SNHLY and CDR2 FYNNEI. V shed 9 bases and J 5 bases; nucleotides not matched to a gene: 19. There are 17 residues in the CDR3. This sequence originates from an adult with an advanced solid tumor such as melanoma, head and neck, liver or kidney cancer. The material sequenced was CD4+ or CD8+ T cells sorted from blood, taken in a trial of the OX40 agonist ivuxolimab. V gene TRBV2 combines with J gene TRBJ1-2; 9 positions match TRBD1. This chain's CDR3 is CASKSTGGGKRSYGYTF. The CDR3 bases are TGTGCCAGTAAATCGACAGGGGGAGGGAAAAGGTCATATGGCTACACCTTC.